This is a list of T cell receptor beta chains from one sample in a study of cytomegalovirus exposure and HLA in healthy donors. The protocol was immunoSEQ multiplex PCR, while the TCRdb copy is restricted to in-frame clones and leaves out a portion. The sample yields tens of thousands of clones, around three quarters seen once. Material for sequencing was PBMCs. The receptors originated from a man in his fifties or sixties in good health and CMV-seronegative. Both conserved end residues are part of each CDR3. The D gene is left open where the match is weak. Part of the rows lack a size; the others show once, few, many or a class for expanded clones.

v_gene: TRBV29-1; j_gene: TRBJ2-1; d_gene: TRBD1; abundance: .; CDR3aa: CSVRTGSNEQFF; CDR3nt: TGCAGCGTGAGGACAGGGAGCAATGAGCAGTTCTTC
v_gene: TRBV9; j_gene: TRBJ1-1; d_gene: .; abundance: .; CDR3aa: CASSVGGTEAFF; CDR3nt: TGTGCCAGCAGCGTAGGAGGAACTGAAGCTTTCTTT
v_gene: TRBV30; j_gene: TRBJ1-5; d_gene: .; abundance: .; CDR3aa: CAWSVPGISGNQPQHF; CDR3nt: TGTGCCTGGAGTGTACCCGGGATATCGGGCAATCAGCCCCAGCATTTT
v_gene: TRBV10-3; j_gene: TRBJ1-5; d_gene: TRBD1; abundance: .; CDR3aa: CATRTGTDNQPQHF; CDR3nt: TGTGCCACCCGGACCGGGACAGACAATCAGCCCCAGCATTTT
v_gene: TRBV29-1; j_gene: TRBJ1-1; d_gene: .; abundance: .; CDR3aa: CSVDIQNTEAFF; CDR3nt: TGCAGCGTTGATATACAGAACACTGAAGCTTTCTTT
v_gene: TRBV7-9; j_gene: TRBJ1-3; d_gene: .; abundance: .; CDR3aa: CASTPPVGGSTIYF; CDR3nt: TGTGCCAGCACCCCCCCGGTGGGGGGATCGACCATATATTTT
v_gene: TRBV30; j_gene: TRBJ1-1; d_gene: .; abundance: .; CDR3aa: CAWSTTRWTEAFF; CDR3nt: TGTGCCTGGAGTACGACTCGGTGGACTGAAGCTTTCTTT
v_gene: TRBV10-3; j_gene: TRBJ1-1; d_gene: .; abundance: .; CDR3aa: CAISVGGGAFF; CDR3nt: TGTGCCATCAGTGTTGGGGGGGGAGCTTTCTTT
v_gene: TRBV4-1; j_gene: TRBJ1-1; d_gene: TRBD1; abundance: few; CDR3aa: CASSQAGQGNTEAFF; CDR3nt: TGCGCCAGCAGCCAAGCGGGACAGGGGAACACTGAAGCTTTCTTT
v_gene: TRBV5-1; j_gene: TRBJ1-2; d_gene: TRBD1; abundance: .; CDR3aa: CASSSTGSGYGYTF; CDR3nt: TGCGCCAGCAGCTCGACAGGGTCTGGGTATGGCTACACCTTC
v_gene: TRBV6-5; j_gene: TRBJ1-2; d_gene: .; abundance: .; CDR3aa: CASSRTEDAYGYTF; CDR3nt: TGTGCCAGCAGTCGGACGGAGGACGCCTATGGCTACACCTTC
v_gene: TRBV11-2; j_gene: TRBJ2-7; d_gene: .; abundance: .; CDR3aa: CASSFGWVAAYEQYF; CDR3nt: TGTGCCAGCAGCTTCGGGTGGGTAGCTGCCTACGAGCAGTACTTC
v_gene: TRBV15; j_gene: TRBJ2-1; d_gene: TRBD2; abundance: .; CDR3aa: CATSPEVRTGGRVEQFF; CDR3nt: TGTGCCACCAGCCCCGAAGTAAGAACGGGAGGGCGAGTTGAGCAGTTCTTC
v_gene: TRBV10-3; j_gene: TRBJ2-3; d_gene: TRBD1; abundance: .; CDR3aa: CAISEGQGGLFSTDTQYF; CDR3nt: TGTGCCATCAGTGAGGGACAGGGTGGGCTTTTCAGCACAGATACGCAGTATTTT
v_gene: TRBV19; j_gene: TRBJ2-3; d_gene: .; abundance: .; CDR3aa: CASNPKGTSTDTQYF; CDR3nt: TGTGCCAGTAACCCAAAGGGGACTAGCACAGATACGCAGTATTTT
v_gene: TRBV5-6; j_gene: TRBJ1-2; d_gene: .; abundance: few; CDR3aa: CASSTDGNYGYTF; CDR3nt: TGTGCCAGCAGCACTGACGGGAACTATGGCTACACCTTC
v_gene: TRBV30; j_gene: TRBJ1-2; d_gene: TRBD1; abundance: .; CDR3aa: CAWSAGQGARGYTF; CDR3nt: TGTGCCTGGAGTGCAGGACAGGGGGCAAGAGGCTACACCTTC
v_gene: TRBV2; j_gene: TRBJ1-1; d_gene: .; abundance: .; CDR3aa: CATSREQNTEAFF; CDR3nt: TGTGCCACCTCACGGGAGCAGAACACTGAAGCTTTCTTT
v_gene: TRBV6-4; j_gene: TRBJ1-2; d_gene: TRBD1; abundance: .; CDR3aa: CASSRGGQGNYGYTF; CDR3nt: TGTGCCAGCAGCAGGGGGGGACAGGGGAACTATGGCTACACCTTC
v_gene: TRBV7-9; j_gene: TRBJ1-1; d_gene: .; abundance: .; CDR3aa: CASSQSLRGREAFF; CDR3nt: TGTGCCAGCAGCCAAAGCTTAAGAGGGCGGGAAGCTTTCTTT
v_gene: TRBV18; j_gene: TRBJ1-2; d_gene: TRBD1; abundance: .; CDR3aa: CASSQLGTGLNYGYTF; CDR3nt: TGTGCCAGCTCTCAACTGGGGACAGGGCTTAACTATGGCTACACCTTC
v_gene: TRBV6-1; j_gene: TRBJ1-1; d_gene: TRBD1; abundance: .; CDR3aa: CASKDRASGPEAFF; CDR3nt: TGTGCCAGCAAGGACAGGGCCTCGGGCCCTGAAGCTTTCTTT
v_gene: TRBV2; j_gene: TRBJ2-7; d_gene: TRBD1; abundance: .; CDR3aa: CASKGDRVLREQYF; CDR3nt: TGTGCCAGCAAGGGGGACAGGGTTTTGCGGGAGCAGTACTTC
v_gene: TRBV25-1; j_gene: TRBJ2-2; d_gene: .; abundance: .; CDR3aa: CASSVRPEGTGELFF; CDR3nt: TGTGCCAGCAGTGTTAGACCGGAGGGGACCGGGGAGCTGTTTTTT
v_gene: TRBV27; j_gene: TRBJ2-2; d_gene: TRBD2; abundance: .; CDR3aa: CASLGTSGTGELFF; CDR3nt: TGTGCCTCCCTCGGGACTAGCGGCACCGGGGAGCTGTTTTTT
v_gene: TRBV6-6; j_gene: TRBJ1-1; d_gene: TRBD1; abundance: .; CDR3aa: CASSYLQGVAFF; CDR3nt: TGTGCCAGCAGTTACTTACAGGGGGTAGCTTTCTTT
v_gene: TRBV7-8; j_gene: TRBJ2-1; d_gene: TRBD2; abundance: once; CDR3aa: CASSLGGGYNEQFF; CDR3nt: TGTGCCAGCAGCTTAGGCGGGGGGTACAATGAGCAGTTCTTC
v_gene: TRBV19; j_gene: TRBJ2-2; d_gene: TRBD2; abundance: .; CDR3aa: CASSIRLAGGATGELFF; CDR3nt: TGTGCCAGTAGTATCCGTCTAGCGGGAGGAGCCACCGGGGAGCTGTTTTTT
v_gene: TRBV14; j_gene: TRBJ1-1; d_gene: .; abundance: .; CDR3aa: CASSQDRKAFF; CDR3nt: TGTGCCAGCAGCCAGGACAGAAAAGCTTTCTTT
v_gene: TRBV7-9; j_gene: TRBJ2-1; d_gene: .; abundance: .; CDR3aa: CASSLVGVEQFF; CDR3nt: TGTGCCAGCAGCTTAGTGGGCGTTGAGCAGTTCTTC
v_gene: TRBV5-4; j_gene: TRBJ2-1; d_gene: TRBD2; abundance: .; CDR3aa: CASRDPGTSLTNEQFF; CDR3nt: TGTGCCAGCAGGGACCCGGGGACTAGTTTGACCAATGAGCAGTTCTTC
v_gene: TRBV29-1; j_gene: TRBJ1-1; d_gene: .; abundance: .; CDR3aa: CSVERPERRNTEAFF; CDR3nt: TGCAGCGTTGAACGGCCAGAACGGAGGAACACTGAAGCTTTCTTT
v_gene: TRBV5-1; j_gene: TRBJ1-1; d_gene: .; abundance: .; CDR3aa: CASSRDLNTEAFF; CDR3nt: TGCGCCAGCAGCCGGGATCTAAACACTGAAGCTTTCTTT
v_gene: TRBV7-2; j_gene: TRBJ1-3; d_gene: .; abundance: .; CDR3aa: CASSLGGSGNTIYF; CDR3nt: TGTGCCAGCAGCTTAGGAGGGTCTGGAAACACCATATATTTT
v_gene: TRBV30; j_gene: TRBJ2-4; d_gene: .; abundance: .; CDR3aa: CAWSGSDGRGNIQYF; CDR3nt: TGTGCCTGGAGTGGAAGTGACGGGAGAGGAAACATTCAGTACTTC
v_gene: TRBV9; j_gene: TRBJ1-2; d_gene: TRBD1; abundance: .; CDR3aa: CASSVNPGQGAGGYTF; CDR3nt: TGTGCCAGCAGCGTTAACCCGGGACAGGGGGCGGGTGGCTACACCTTC
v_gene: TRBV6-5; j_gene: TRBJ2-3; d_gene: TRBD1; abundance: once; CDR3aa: CASRRTGILTDTQYF; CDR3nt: TGTGCCAGCAGACGGACAGGGATTCTCACAGATACGCAGTATTTT
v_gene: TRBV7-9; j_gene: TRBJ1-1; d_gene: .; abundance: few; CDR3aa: CASSHRADTEAFF; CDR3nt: TGTGCCAGCAGCCATAGAGCGGACACTGAAGCTTTCTTT
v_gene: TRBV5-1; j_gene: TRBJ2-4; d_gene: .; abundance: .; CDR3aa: CASSRGNIQYF; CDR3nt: TGCGCCAGCAGCAGGGGCAACATTCAGTACTTC
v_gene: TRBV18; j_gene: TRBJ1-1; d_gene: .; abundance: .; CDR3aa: CASSPVWGGEAFF; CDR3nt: TGTGCCAGCTCACCAGTTTGGGGCGGTGAAGCTTTCTTT
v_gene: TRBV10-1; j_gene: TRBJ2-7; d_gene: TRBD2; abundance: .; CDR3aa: CASSESAREGLNEQYF; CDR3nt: TGCGCCAGCAGTGAGTCTGCGCGGGAGGGCCTCAACGAGCAGTACTTC
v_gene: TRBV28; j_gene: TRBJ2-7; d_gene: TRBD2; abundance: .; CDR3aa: CASSLSGSSIGEQYF; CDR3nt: TGTGCCAGCAGTTTGAGCGGGAGCTCTATTGGCGAGCAGTACTTC
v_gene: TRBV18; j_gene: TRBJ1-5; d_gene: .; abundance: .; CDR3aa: CASSPRGVVEKPQHF; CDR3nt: TGTGCCAGCTCACCCCGTGGCGTGGTGGAGAAGCCCCAGCATTTT
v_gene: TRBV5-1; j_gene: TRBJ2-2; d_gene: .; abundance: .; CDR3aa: CASSYTTNTGELFF; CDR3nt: TGCGCCAGCAGTTACACAACGAACACCGGGGAGCTGTTTTTT
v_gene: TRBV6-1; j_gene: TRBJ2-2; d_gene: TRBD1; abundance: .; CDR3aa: CASSEFGTGGSTGELFF; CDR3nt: TGTGCCAGCAGTGAATTCGGGACAGGGGGTAGCACCGGGGAGCTGTTTTTT
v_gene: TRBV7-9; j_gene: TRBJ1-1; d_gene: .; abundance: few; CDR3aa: CASSLGPGMNTEAFF; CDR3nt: TGTGCCAGCAGCTTAGGTCCAGGGATGAACACTGAAGCTTTCTTT
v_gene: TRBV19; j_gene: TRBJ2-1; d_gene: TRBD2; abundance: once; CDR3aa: CASSSLGGRGMYEQFF; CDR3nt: TGTGCCAGTAGTTCCCTCGGGGGGAGGGGCATGTATGAGCAGTTCTTC
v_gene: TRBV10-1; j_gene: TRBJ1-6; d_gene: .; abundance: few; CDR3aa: CASSGQRDSPLHF; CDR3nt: TGCGCCAGCTCGGGACAACGGGATTCACCCCTCCACTTT
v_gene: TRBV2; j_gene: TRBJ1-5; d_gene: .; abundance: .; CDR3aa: CASSVERGNQPQHF; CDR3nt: TGTGCCAGCAGTGTGGAACGGGGGAATCAGCCCCAGCATTTT
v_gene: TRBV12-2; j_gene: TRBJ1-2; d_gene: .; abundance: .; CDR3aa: CASRLATGGARYGYTF; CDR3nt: TGTGCAAGTCGCTTAGCCACAGGGGGCGCGCGGTATGGCTACACCTTC
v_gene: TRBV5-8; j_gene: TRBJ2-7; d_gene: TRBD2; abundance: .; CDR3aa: CASRGLAGDIRHEQYF; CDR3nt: TGTGCCAGCAGAGGACTAGCGGGAGATATCCGTCACGAGCAGTACTTC